The rows below give T cell receptor beta chains drawn from one sample of a study of T cells after yellow fever vaccination. TCRdb re-called the 5' RACE reads through MiXCR, storing one row per CDR3 protein. The sample records some 300,000 distinct CDR3 sequences, 8.7% being singletons. The sequenced sample was CD4+ T cells sorted from PBMCs, obtained 5 days after the yellow fever booster vaccination. The receptors were gathered from a man aged 18 to 30 who received the YFV17D yellow fever vaccine. Both conserved end residues are part of each CDR3. The order of the fields is J gene, V gene, CDR3 protein.

J gene: TRBJ2-2; V gene: TRBV7-2; CDR3 protein: CASSLNSLGTGELFF
J gene: TRBJ2-1; V gene: TRBV9; CDR3 protein: CASSVDPGTYNEQFF
J gene: TRBJ2-2; V gene: TRBV2; CDR3 protein: CASSVLGPTGELFF
J gene: TRBJ1-5; V gene: TRBV4-1; CDR3 protein: CASSQYTNQPQHF
J gene: TRBJ2-1; V gene: TRBV24-1; CDR3 protein: CATSDRIEGGNEQFF
J gene: TRBJ2-2; V gene: TRBV18; CDR3 protein: CASSLGQANTGELFF
J gene: TRBJ2-1; V gene: TRBV12-3/TRBV12-4; CDR3 protein: CAGVRRPEIEQFF
J gene: TRBJ1-4; V gene: TRBV7-2; CDR3 protein: CASSQSSGTGVEKLFF
J gene: TRBJ1-2; V gene: TRBV4-1; CDR3 protein: CASSQDHAASWGYTF
J gene: TRBJ2-4; V gene: TRBV6-5; CDR3 protein: CASSYDPRGSKNIQYF
J gene: TRBJ2-2; V gene: TRBV7-2; CDR3 protein: CASSSDRASNTGELFF
J gene: TRBJ1-6; V gene: TRBV28; CDR3 protein: CASRLLYRGLGSPLHF
J gene: TRBJ2-5; V gene: TRBV7-3; CDR3 protein: CASSLPAKETQYF
J gene: TRBJ1-1; V gene: TRBV12-3/TRBV12-4; CDR3 protein: CASSLGVRAFF
J gene: TRBJ2-7; V gene: TRBV7-3; CDR3 protein: CASSLGGTSGGPEQYF
J gene: TRBJ2-5; V gene: TRBV12-3/TRBV12-4; CDR3 protein: CASAPGRRETQYF
J gene: TRBJ2-3; V gene: TRBV4-3; CDR3 protein: CASSQVLTRGDTQYF
J gene: TRBJ2-1; V gene: TRBV12-3/TRBV12-4; CDR3 protein: CASSAPPYNEQFF
J gene: TRBJ2-1; V gene: TRBV7-9; CDR3 protein: CASSILAGGRNEQFF
J gene: TRBJ2-3; V gene: TRBV19; CDR3 protein: CASSGAPGAGFTDTQYF
J gene: TRBJ1-1; V gene: TRBV15; CDR3 protein: CATSRDKANTEAFF
J gene: TRBJ1-2; V gene: TRBV29-1; CDR3 protein: CSVAADRSYGYTF
J gene: TRBJ1-5; V gene: TRBV6-6; CDR3 protein: CASSPSALGQTQHF
J gene: TRBJ1-5; V gene: TRBV4-1; CDR3 protein: CASSQEWGLTSIF
J gene: TRBJ2-5; V gene: TRBV6-6; CDR3 protein: CATYQGNQETQYF
J gene: TRBJ1-2; V gene: TRBV20-1; CDR3 protein: CSARDRTGVLYGYTF